A selection of T cell receptor beta chains follows, all from one sample in a study of CD4 T cells in relation to SARS-CoV-2 and coronaviruses. Using immunoSEQ multiplex PCR, the repertoire was profiled, and TCRdb retains in-frame clones only, with some absent. The sample records under 25,000 clones, around four fifths being singletons. The antigens these receptors bind are not known. Sequencing was carried out using CD4+ T cells from PBMCs, cultured in vitro. These receptors were collected from a human donor in good health. Both conserved end residues are part of each CDR3. D genes are given only for firm matches. Only some rows state a clone size, as once, few, many or a class for expanded clones.

D gene	clone size	V gene	J gene	CDR3 DNA	CDR3 protein
.	.	TRBV27	TRBJ2-7	TGTGCCAGCAGATCAAAACTAAGCGGGAGAGGACAGGGCGAGCAGTACTTC	CASRSKLSGRGQGEQYF
TRBD2	.	TRBV5-1	TRBJ2-1	TGCGCCAGCAGCGAAGGGACTAGCCTTTACAATGAGCAGTTCTTC	CASSEGTSLYNEQFF
TRBD1	.	TRBV6-5	TRBJ2-5	TGTGCCACGTTCCGCCGGGACAGACAAGAGACCCAGTACTTC	CATFRRDRQETQYF
TRBD2	.	TRBV24-1	TRBJ2-1	TGTGCCACCAGTGCCCCTAGCGGGAGGGCCGGGAATGAGCAGTTCTTC	CATSAPSGRAGNEQFF
TRBD1	few	TRBV2	TRBJ1-5	TGTGCCAGCACATCACAGGGGTATAGCAATCAGCCCCAGCATTTT	CASTSQGYSNQPQHF
TRBD1	medium-sized	TRBV2	TRBJ2-5	TGTGCCAACCTTGGGACAGGCGGAGAGACCCAGTACTTC	CANLGTGGETQYF
.	.	TRBV5-4	TRBJ2-5	TGTGCCAGCAGCTTGGGGTTTGCCAGGGGTGGAGAGACCCAGTACTTC	CASSLGFARGGETQYF
.	.	TRBV14	TRBJ2-2	TGTGCCAGCAGCCAAGGTCTAGCGACCGGGGAGCTGTTTTTT	CASSQGLATGELFF
.	.	TRBV2	TRBJ1-4	TGTGCCAGCAGTGCGGGGGGAGTTGCAACTAATGAAAAACTGTTTTTT	CASSAGGVATNEKLFF
.	.	TRBV20-1	TRBJ2-7	TGCAGTGCTAGGATCATGGACGAGCAGTACTTC	CSARIMDEQYF
.	.	TRBV19	TRBJ1-5	TGTGCCAGTAGTACTTCAGAATACAATCAGCCCCAGCATTTT	CASSTSEYNQPQHF
TRBD1	.	TRBV9	TRBJ2-2	TGTGCCAGAACCTTAATACGGACAGGGACCCCCGGGGAGCTGTTTTTT	CARTLIRTGTPGELFF
.	.	TRBV7-9	TRBJ1-2	TGTGCCAGCAGCTTAGGAAAGGGGGATAACTATGGCTACACCTTC	CASSLGKGDNYGYTF
TRBD1	few	TRBV5-1	TRBJ2-3	TGCGCCAGCAGACAGACAGGGGCAGATACGCAGTATTTT	CASRQTGADTQYF
.	.	TRBV27	TRBJ2-1	TGTGCCAGCAGTTTAAGTACTCTTCACCCCAATGAGCAGTTCTTC	CASSLSTLHPNEQFF
TRBD1	.	TRBV18	TRBJ1-1	TGTGCCAGCGCTCAGGGGGACACTGAAGCTTTCTTT	CASAQGDTEAFF
.	.	TRBV6-5	TRBJ2-3	TGTGCCAGCAGTCCGGCGGACTCCAGCACAGATACGCAGTATTTT	CASSPADSSTDTQYF
.	.	TRBV19	TRBJ2-7	TGTGCCAGTCGAAGAGGGAACAGGGACCAATTATACGAGCAGTACTTC	CASRRGNRDQLYEQYF
.	.	TRBV12-5	TRBJ2-2	TGTGCTAGTGCCGAATGGAGCGCCGGGGAGCTGTTTTTT	CASAEWSAGELFF
TRBD2	few	TRBV6-4	TRBJ2-1	TGTGCCAGCAGTGACTCGACTAGCGGGAGCAATGAGCAGTTCTTC	CASSDSTSGSNEQFF
.	.	TRBV20-1	TRBJ1-2	TGCAGTGCTAGTGTGGAGGGGGGCTACTATGGCTACACCTTC	CSASVEGGYYGYTF
.	.	TRBV5-4	TRBJ2-5	TGTGCCAGCAGCTTGGCTGGGGTAGAGACCCAGTACTTC	CASSLAGVETQYF
TRBD1	.	TRBV5-5	TRBJ1-2	TGTGCCAGCAGCTTGGGGATCTGGGACAGGCGTGATTATGGCTACACCTTC	CASSLGIWDRRDYGYTF
TRBD1	once	TRBV2	TRBJ1-2	TGTGCCAGCATAGCAGACAGGGAATATGGCTACACCTTC	CASIADREYGYTF
TRBD1	.	TRBV9	TRBJ2-7	TGTGCCAGCAGCCCCCGACAGGGACCCGACGAGCAGTACTTC	CASSPRQGPDEQYF
.	.	TRBV5-1	TRBJ2-1	TGCGCCAGCAGCTTGGCCCCCCTTGGGGATTACAATGAGCAGTTCTTC	CASSLAPLGDYNEQFF
.	.	TRBV7-9	TRBJ1-2	TGTGCCAGCAGCAGCTTATTACAGGCGGGCGGCTACACCTTC	CASSSLLQAGGYTF
TRBD2	once	TRBV6-1	TRBJ2-3	TGTGCCAGCAGTGTGGGACTAGCGGGAGAAACAGATACGCAGTATTTT	CASSVGLAGETDTQYF
TRBD1	.	TRBV27	TRBJ1-1	TGTGCCAGCAGTTTGATCCCGACAGGGGGGCCGCTTGAAGCTTTCTTT	CASSLIPTGGPLEAFF
.	.	TRBV28	TRBJ1-4	TGTGCCAGCAGTTCCGAACCGGATGAAAAACTGTTTTTT	CASSSEPDEKLFF
.	.	TRBV5-1	TRBJ1-1	TGCGCCAGCACCTCCGACAGTTCGAACACTGAAGCTTTCTTT	CASTSDSSNTEAFF
.	.	TRBV7-9	TRBJ2-2	TGTGCCAGCAGCTTAGTTTCCGGGGCATCGGGCACCGGGGAGCTGTTTTTT	CASSLVSGASGTGELFF
.	.	TRBV14	TRBJ1-6	TGTGCCAGCAGCCAAGACGGAGATTCACCCCTCCACTTT	CASSQDGDSPLHF
.	.	TRBV5-1	TRBJ1-4	TGCGCCAGCAGCTTGCTGGGGGGGAATGAAAAACTGTTTTTT	CASSLLGGNEKLFF
.	.	TRBV13	TRBJ2-1	TGTGCCAGCAGCTTCCACAGCCCCAATGAGCAGTTCTTC	CASSFHSPNEQFF
TRBD2	.	TRBV5-6	TRBJ2-3	TGTGCCAGCAGGCATCGAGCGGGAGCGGCAGATACGCAGTATTTT	CASRHRAGAADTQYF
.	.	TRBV5-5	TRBJ1-1	TGTGCCAGCAGCTTGTGGGGGAACACTGAAGCTTTCTTT	CASSLWGNTEAFF
.	once	TRBV28	TRBJ2-3	TGTGCCGGAGTTCCTACGCAGTATTTT	CAGVPTQYF
TRBD2	.	TRBV5-1	TRBJ2-1	TGCGCCAGCAGCCCGGAGACCCTAGCGGGAGGTCACAATGAGCAGTTCTTC	CASSPETLAGGHNEQFF
.	few	TRBV19	TRBJ1-4	TGTGCCAGTACCTTATCGACCAGTTCCGTTGAAAAACTGTTTTTT	CASTLSTSSVEKLFF
TRBD2	few	TRBV7-3	TRBJ2-1	TGTGCCAGCAGCCCCCGGTCCCCACTAGCGGGACCCCGGGATGAGCAGTTCTTC	CASSPRSPLAGPRDEQFF
.	.	TRBV3-1/TRBV3-2	TRBJ2-7	TGTGCCAGCAGCCAACCGGACTACGAGCAGTACTTC	CASSQPDYEQYF
TRBD1	.	TRBV10-2	TRBJ1-5	TGCGCCGGGACGAACAGGGGAGGGGTCGCTATATATAGTAGGGGCAATCAGCCCCAGCATTTT	CAGTNRGGVAIYSRGNQPQHF
TRBD1	.	TRBV4-2	TRBJ2-3	TGTGCCAGCAGCCAAGCGACAGGGGGCGCAGATACGCAGTATTTT	CASSQATGGADTQYF
.	.	TRBV3-1/TRBV3-2	TRBJ2-7	TGTGCCAGCAGCCAACTAGCGAGCGAGCAGTACTTC	CASSQLASEQYF
.	.	TRBV7-6	TRBJ1-4	TGTGCCAGCAGCTCGGCGGGGCACCATAATGAAAAACTGTTTTTT	CASSSAGHHNEKLFF
.	.	TRBV11-2	TRBJ1-2	TGTGCCAGCAGCTTAGAAGCCGGCAGTGTAGCTGGCTACACCTTC	CASSLEAGSVAGYTF
.	.	TRBV18	TRBJ2-2	TGTGCCAGCTCACCACGCCGGGACACCGGGGAGCTGTTTTTT	CASSPRRDTGELFF
TRBD1	.	TRBV18	TRBJ1-4	TGTGCCAGCTCACCCCCGGACAGGGGATCAGCCTCAACTAATGAAAAACTGTTTTTT	CASSPPDRGSASTNEKLFF
TRBD1	.	TRBV19	TRBJ1-5	TGTGCCAGTAGTACCCCGGGACAGGGGGGGATGTGGAGCAATCAGCCCCAGCATTTT	CASSTPGQGGMWSNQPQHF
.	.	TRBV6-1	TRBJ1-6	TGTGCCCCCAGTGAATGCGGATGGTTTTATAATTCACCCCTCCACTTT	CAPSECGWFYNSPLHF
.	.	TRBV28	TRBJ1-1	TGTGCCAGCAGTTTAGAATATGGGGTGGCTGAAGCTTTCTTT	CASSLEYGVAEAFF
.	few	TRBV11-2	TRBJ1-1	TGTGCCAGCAGCTTGGCCTTAGGATCGAACACTGAAGCTTTCTTT	CASSLALGSNTEAFF
TRBD1	.	TRBV2	TRBJ2-5	TGTGCCAGCAGGACGGGACAGCGCTGGGAGACCCAGTACTTC	CASRTGQRWETQYF